This T cell receptor beta chain emerged from a study of T cell clones after liver transplantation. Study-level background: Timepoints were pre-transplant, pre-withdrawal, and after withdrawal was completed or failed.

Assay: immunoSEQ multiplex PCR; the TCRdb copy retains only in-frame clones and omits some. The sample has more than 70,000 clones, 75% to 90% seen once. V gave up 0 bases and J gave up 6 bases, with 13 bases separating them. This CDR3 is 15 amino acids long. Germline V gene data show CDR1 as SGHRS and CDR2 as YFSETQ. The TCR originated in a human patient who received a liver transplant. Among the T cells, some may be from the graft donor. This material consisted of CD4+ T cells from blood, taken at the 22-month timepoint. The genes are TRBV5-1 and TRBJ1-5; D may be TRBD1 (5 bases). DNA for the CDR3: TGCGCCAGCAGCTTGGCGGGGGGTATCGGTCAGCCCCAGCATTTT. Encoded protein: CASSLAGGIGQPQHF.